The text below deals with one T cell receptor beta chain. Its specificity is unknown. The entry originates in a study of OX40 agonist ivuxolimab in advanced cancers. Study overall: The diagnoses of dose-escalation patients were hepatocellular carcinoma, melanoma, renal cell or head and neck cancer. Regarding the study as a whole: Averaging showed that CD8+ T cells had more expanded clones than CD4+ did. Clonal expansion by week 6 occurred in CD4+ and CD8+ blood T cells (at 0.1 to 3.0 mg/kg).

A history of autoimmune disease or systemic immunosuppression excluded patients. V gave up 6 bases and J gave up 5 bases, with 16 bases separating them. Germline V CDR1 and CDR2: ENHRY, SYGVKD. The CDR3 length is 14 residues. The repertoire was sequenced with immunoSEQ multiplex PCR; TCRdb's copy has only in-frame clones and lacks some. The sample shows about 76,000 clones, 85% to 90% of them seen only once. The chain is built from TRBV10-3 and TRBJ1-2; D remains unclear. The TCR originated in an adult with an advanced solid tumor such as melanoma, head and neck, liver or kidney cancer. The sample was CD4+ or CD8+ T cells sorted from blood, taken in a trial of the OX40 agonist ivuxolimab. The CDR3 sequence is CAISPGGRTYGYTF. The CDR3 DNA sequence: TGTGCCATCAGCCCCGGTGGCAGGACGTATGGCTACACCTTC.